This TCR beta chain originates from a study of blood T cell repertoires in COVID-19. Study as a whole: COVID-19 samples, acute and convalescent, were from the United States, Italy and Spain. From T cells, B-cell-depleted T cells, or PBMCs came the material, which was cDNA or gDNA.

As originally analysed: Using reference gene primer amplification, nucleated cell counts were estimated. The method was immunoSEQ multiplex PCR; TCRdb's version includes in-frame clones alone and lacks a portion of them. V, J and clone size are those of that table, while D and trimming were read from the DNA. The repertoire has more than 20,000 clones, 86% of them found once; the top ten carry approximately 25%. Germline V gene data show CDR1 as MNHEY and CDR2 as SVGAGI. Trimming took off 6 bases at V and 5 bases at J, with 11 bases between the two ends. The CDR3 consists of 14 residues. The TCR was taken from a human donor with active COVID-19. The donor label of this sample is uncertain. Sample: peripheral blood. V and J are TRBV6-5 and TRBJ1-6, with D perhaps matching TRBD1 (6 bases). CDR3 nucleotides: TGTGCCAGCAGACGGGGACAAGATAATTCACCCCTCCACTTT. It encodes CASRRGQDNSPLHF.